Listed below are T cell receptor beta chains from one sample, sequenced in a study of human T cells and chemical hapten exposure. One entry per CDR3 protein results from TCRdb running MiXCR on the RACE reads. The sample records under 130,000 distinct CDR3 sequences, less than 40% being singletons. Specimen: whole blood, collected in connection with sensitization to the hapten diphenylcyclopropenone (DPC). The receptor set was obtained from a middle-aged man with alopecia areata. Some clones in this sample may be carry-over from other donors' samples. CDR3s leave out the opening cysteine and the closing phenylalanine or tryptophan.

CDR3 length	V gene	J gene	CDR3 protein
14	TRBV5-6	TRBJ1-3	ASSPRDRLSGNTIY
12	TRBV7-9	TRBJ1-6	ASSPQGIESPLH
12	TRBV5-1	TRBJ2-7	ASSPGQVLYEQY
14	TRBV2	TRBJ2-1	ASSEAVGPGTGEQF
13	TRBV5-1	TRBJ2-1	ASTFGGSRDNEQF
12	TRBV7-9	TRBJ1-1	ASSLSNRGTEAF
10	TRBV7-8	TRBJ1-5	ASSALRQPQH
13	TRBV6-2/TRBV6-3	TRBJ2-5	ASSYGLADQETQY
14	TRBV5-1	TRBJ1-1	ASSLAGRLGNTEAF
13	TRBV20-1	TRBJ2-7	SARDPGTGLDEQY
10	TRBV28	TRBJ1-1	ASRESTVQAF
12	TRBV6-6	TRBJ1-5	ASSGSGGNQPQH
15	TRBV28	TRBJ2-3	ASSWSRAQTSTDTQY
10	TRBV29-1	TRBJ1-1	SPEGAPTEAF
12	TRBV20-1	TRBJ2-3	SAFSGRRADTQY
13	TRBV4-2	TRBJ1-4	ASSQGTATNEKLF